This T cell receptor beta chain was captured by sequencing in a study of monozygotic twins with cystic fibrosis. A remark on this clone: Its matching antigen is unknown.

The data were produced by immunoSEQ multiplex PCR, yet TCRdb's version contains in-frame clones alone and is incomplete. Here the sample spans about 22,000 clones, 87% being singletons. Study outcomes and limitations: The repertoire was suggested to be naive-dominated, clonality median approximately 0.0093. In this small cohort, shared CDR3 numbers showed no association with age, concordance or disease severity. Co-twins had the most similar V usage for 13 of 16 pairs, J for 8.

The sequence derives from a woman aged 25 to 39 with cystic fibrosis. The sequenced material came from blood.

CDR3 in amino acids: CASSSGTYEVELFF. The CDR3 nucleotides read TGCGCCAGCAGCTCCGGGACTTATGAGGTGGAGCTGTTTTTT. V gene TRBV5-1 combines with J gene TRBJ2-2; D perhaps matches TRBD2 (6 bases). CDR3 length: 14 residues. Trimming stripped 3 bases from V and 10 bases from J, with 16 bases between. The germline gives CDR1 SGHRS, CDR2 YFSETQ.